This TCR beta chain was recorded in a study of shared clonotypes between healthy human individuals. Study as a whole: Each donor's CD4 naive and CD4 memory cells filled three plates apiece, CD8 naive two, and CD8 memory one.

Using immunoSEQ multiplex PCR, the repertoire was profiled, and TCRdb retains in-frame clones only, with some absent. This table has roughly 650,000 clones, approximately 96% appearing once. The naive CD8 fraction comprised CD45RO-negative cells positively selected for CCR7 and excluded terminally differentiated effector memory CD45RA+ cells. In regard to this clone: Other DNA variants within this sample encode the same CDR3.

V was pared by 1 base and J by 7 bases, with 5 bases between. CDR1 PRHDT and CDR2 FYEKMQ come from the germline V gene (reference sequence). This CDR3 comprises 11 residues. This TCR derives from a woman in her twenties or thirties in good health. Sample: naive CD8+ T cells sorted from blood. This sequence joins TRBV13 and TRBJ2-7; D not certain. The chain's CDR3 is CASSLVGEQYF. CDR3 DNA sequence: TGTGCCAGCAGCTTAGTAGGGGAGCAGTACTTC.